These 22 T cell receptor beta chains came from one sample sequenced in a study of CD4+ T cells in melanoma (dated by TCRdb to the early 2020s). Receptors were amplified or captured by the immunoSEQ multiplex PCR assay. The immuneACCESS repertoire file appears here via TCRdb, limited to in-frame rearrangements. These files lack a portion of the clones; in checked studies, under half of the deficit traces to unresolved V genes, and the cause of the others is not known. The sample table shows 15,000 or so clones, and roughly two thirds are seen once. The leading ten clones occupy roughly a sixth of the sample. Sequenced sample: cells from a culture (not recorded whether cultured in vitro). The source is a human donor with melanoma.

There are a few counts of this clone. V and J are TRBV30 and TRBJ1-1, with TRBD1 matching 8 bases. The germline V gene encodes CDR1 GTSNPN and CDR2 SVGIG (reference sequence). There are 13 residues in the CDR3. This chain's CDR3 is CAYQGAWGTEAFF. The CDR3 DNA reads TGTGCTTATCAGGGGGCATGGGGCACTGAAGCTTTCTTT. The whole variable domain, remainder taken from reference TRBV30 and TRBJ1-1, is SQTIHQWPATLVQPVGSPLSLECTVEGTSNPNLYWYRQAAGRGLQLLFYSVGIGQISSEVPQNLSASRPQDRQFILSSKKLLLSDSGFYLCAYQGAWGTEAFFGQGTRLTVV.

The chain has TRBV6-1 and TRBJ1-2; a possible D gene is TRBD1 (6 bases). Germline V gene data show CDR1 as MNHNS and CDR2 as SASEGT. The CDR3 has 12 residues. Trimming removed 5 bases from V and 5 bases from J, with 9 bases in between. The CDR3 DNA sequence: TGTGCCAGCAGTCGGCAGGGGTATGGCTACACCTTC. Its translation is CASSRQGYGYTF.

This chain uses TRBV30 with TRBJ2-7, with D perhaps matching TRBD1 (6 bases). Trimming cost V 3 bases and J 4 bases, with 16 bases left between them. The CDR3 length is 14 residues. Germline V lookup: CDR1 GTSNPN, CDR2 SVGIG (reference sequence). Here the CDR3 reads CAWRMAGAGYEQYF. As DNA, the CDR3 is TGTGCCTGGAGGATGGCAGGGGCCGGGTACGAGCAGTACTTC.

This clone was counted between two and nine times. The CDR3 sequence: CASSRGLAGGLSSYEQYF. For the CDR3, the DNA is TGTGCCAGCAGCCGGGGACTAGCGGGGGGCTTAAGCTCCTACGAGCAGTACTTC. This sequence joins TRBV2 and TRBJ2-7, with 15 bases identical to TRBD2. Germline CDR1 and CDR2: SNHLY and FYNNEI. The CDR3 has 18 residues. V was pared by 6 bases and J by 0 bases, with 9 bases of the junction left unmatched.

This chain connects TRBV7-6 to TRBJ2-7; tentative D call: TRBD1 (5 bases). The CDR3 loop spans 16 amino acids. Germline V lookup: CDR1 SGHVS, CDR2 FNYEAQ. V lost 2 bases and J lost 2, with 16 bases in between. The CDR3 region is CASSLHSAGPTYEQYF. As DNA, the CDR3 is TGTGCCAGCAGCTTACATTCTGCAGGGCCAACCTACGAGCAGTACTTC.

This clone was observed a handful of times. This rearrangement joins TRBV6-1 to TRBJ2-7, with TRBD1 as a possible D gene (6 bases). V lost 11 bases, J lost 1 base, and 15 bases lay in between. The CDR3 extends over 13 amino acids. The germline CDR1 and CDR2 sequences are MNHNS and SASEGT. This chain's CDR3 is CASHPTGSYEQYF. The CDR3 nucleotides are TGTGCCTCCCACCCAACAGGGTCCTACGAGCAGTACTTC.

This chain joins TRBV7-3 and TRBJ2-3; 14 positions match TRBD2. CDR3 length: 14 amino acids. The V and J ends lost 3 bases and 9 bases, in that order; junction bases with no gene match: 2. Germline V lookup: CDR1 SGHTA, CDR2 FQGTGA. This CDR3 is CASSFGTSGGTQYF. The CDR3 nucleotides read TGTGCCAGCAGCTTTGGGACTAGCGGGGGAACGCAGTATTTT.

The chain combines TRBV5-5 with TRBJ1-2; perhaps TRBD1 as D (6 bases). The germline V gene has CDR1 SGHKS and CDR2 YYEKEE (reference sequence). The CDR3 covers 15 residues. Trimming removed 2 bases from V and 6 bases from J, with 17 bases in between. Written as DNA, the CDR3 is TGTGCCAGCAGCTTTATGGGTTCGACAGGCGATGGCTACACCTTC. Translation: CASSFMGSTGDGYTF.

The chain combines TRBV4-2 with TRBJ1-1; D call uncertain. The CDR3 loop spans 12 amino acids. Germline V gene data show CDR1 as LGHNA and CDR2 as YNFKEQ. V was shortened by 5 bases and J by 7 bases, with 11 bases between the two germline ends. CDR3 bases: TGTGCCAGCAGCTTATCCCTTAGTGAAGCTTTCTTT. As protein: CASSLSLSEAFF.

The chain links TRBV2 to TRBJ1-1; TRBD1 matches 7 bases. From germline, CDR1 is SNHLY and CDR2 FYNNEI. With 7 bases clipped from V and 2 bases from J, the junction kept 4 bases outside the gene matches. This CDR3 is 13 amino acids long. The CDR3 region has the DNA TGTGCCAGCAAGGGGACAGCCAACACTGAAGCTTTCTTT. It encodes CASKGTANTEAFF.

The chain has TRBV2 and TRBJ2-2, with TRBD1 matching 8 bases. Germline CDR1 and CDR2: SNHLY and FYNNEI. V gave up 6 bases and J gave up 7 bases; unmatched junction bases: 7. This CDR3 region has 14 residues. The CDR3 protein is CASRVQGANGELFF. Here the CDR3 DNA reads TGTGCCAGCAGGGTCCAGGGGGCTAACGGGGAGCTGTTTTTT.

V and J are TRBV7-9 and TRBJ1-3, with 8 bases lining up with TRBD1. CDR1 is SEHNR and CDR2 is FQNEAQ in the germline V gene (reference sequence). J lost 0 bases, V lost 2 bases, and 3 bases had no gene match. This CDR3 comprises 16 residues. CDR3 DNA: TGTGCCAGCAGCTTAAGGACAGGGACCTCTGGAAACACCATATATTTT. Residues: CASSLRTGTSGNTIYF.

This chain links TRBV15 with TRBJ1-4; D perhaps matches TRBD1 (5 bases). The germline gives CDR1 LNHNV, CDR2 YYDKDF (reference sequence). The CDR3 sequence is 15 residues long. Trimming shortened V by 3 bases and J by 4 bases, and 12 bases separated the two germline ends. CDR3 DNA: TGTGCCACCAGCAGGGGGGGGACCTATAATGAAAAACTGTTTTTT. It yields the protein CATSRGGTYNEKLFF.

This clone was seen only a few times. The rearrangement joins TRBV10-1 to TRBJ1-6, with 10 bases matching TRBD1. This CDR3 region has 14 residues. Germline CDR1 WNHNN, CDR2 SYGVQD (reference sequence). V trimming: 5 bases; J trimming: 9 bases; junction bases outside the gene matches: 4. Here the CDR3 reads CASSMGTGVSPLHF. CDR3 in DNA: TGCGCCAGCAGTATGGGGACAGGGGTTTCACCCCTCCACTTT.

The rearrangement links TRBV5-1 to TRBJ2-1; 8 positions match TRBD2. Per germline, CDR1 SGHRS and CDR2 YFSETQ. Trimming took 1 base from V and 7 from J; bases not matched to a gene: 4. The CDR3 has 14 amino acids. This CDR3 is CASSLRGGENEQFF. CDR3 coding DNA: TGCGCCAGCAGCTTGCGGGGGGGCGAAAATGAGCAGTTCTTC. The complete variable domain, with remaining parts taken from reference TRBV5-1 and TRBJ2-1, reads KAGVTQTPRYLIKTRGQQVTLSCSPISGHRSVSWYQQTPGQGLQFLFEYFSETQRNKGNFPGRFSGRQFSNSRSEMNVSTLELGDSALYLCASSLRGGENEQFFGPGTRLTVL.

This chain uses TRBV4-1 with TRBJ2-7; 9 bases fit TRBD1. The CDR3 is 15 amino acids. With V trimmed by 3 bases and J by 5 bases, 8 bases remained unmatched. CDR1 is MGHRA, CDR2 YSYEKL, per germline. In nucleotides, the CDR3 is TGCGCCAGCAGCCACCGGGACAGGGCACCTAACGAGCAGTACTTC. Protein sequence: CASSHRDRAPNEQYF.

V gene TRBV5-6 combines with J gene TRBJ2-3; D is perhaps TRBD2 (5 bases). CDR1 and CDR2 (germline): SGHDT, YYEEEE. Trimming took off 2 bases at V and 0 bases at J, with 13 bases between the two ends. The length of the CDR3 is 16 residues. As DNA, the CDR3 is TGTGCCAGCAGCTTCTTATCAACTAGAAGCACAGATACGCAGTATTTT. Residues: CASSFLSTRSTDTQYF.

The CDR3 spells CASSKDRGLSYEQYF. The CDR3, as DNA: TGTGCCAGCAGCAAGGACAGGGGGCTCTCCTACGAGCAGTACTTC. This chain joins TRBV4-2 and TRBJ2-7, with 11 bases identical to TRBD1. The V gene end was trimmed by 5 bases and the J gene end by 0 bases; junction bases not matched to a gene: 3. This CDR3 is 15 amino acids long. CDR1 is LGHNA and CDR2 is YNFKEQ in the germline V gene.

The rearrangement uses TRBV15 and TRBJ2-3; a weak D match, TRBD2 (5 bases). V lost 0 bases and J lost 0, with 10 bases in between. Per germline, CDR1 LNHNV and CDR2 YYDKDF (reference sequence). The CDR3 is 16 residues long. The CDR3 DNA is TGTGCCACCAGCAGAGATCGGGGTCCTAGCACAGATACGCAGTATTTT. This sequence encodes CATSRDRGPSTDTQYF. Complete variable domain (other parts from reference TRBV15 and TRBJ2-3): DAMVIQNPRYQVTQFGKPVTLSCSQTLNHNVMYWYQQKSSQAPKLLFHYYDKDFNNEADTPDNFQSRRPNTSFCFLDIRSPGLGDTAMYLCATSRDRGPSTDTQYFGPGTRLTVL.

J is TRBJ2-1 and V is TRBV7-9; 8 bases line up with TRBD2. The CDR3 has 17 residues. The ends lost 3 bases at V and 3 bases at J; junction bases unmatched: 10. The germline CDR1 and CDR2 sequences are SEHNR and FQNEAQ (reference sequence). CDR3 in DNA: TGTGCCAGCAGCTTCTCGGCTATAGCGGGGAGCTACAATGAGCAGTTCTTC. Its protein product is CASSFSAIAGSYNEQFF.

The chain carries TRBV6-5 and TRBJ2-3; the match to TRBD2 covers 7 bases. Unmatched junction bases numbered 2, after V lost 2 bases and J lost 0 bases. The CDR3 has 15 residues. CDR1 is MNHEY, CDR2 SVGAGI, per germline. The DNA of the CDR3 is TGTGCCAGCAGTTACGGGCGGGGGAGCACAGATACGCAGTATTTT. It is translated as CASSYGRGSTDTQYF.

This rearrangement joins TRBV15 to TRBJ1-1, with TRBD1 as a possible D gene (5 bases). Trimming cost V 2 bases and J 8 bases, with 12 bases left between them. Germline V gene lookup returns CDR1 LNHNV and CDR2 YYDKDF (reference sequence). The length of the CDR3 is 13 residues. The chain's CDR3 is CATSRQKTVEAFF. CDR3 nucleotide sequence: TGTGCCACCAGCAGACAGAAGACAGTCGAAGCTTTCTTT.